The clone carrying this T cell receptor beta chain was counted at least ten times. The data are from a study of molecular identifiers for immune sequencing clone quantification. Study-level information: In replicates, RNA taken from approximately 20,000 or 100,000 naive CD8 cells was divided five ways, and four portions underwent sequencing.

Preparation of naive CD8 libraries involved about 19,000 to 1,100,000 sorted cells and 10%, 30% or 50% RNA. Trimming pared 0 bases from V and 4 bases from J, leaving 12 bases between. CDR3 size: 15 residues. Germline assignment: CDR1 SGHKS and CDR2 YYEKEE (reference sequence). In preparing bulk TCR libraries, previously described methods and listed TCR primers were used. Using its own MiXCR run on the PCR reads, TCRdb lists one record per CDR3 protein. The data hold a few hundred thousand distinct CDR3 sequences, with roughly 25% observed a single time. Sequencing was carried out using naive CD8+ T cells from blood, with Jurkat cell RNA spiked in. The subset here: FACS-sorted CD8+CD4-CCR7+CD45RA+ naive T cells. This receptor was taken from a human donor in good health. Some libraries in this study had Jurkat cell RNA spiked in. The V call is TRBV5-5, the J call TRBJ2-3; the D is unclear. The CDR3 DNA follows: TGTGCCAGCAGCTTGGGCACCACAGACGCAGATACGCAGTATTTT. Its translation is CASSLGTTDADTQYF. Combining the CDR3 with reference TRBV5-5 and TRBJ2-3 gives the whole variable domain DAGVTQSPTHLIKTRGQQVTLRCSPISGHKSVSWYQQVLGQGPQFIFQYYEKEERGRGNFPDRFSARQFPNYSSELNVNALLLGDSALYLCASSLGTTDADTQYFGPGTRLTVL.